This section outlines one TCR beta chain sequence together with its context. Its antigen is still unknown. The sample belongs to a study of shared clonotypes between healthy human individuals. Study-wide points: The authors expected sequencing depth to affect clonotype sharing among donors.

The data were produced by immunoSEQ multiplex PCR, yet TCRdb's version contains in-frame clones alone and is incomplete. The data hold some 2,400,000 clones, with more than 90% observed a single time. The CDR3 runs to 14 residues. Germline V CDR1 and CDR2: MNHNS, SASEGT. Trimming pared 5 bases from V and 6 bases from J, leaving 13 bases between. The chain joins TRBV6-1 to TRBJ2-2, with D possibly being TRBD1 or TRBD2 (5 bases each). The source of this sequence is a man in his late teens or twenties in good health. The sequencing input was naive CD4+ T cells sorted from blood. As to subset: CD45RA+ positively selected. The CDR3 nucleotides are TGTGCCAGCAGTTGGGCCGAGGGGCCCGGGGAGCTGTTTTTT. Protein sequence: CASSWAEGPGELFF.